The entry that follows covers one T cell receptor (beta chain) sequence. The data are from a study of blood T cell repertoires in COVID-19. Study context: PBMCs, B-cell-depleted T cells, or T cells were the source of the cDNA or gDNA that made up the material.

CDR3 length equals 15 residues. The trim removed 3 bases at V and 6 bases at J, leaving 4 bases unmatched. Germline V CDR1 and CDR2: SGHRS, YFSETQ. Each exposed participant met a COVID-19 case in the 2 weeks preceding study entry. In the source study's methods: The authors estimated nucleated cell counts from reference gene primer amplification. TCRdb's copy holds only in-frame clones and misses some; the assay was immunoSEQ multiplex PCR. The DNA gave D and trimming, while V, J and clone size come from that table. The sample records about 430,000 clones, 70% to 90% being singletons. This TCR derives from a woman younger than 30 who had been exposed to COVID-19. The chain combines TRBV5-1 with TRBJ2-2, with 11 bases matching TRBD2. The source material was PBMCs or T cells enriched from blood (not recorded which). CDR3 residues: CASSSLAGGPGELFF. The CDR3 coding sequence is TGCGCCAGCAGCTCCTTAGCGGGGGGGCCCGGGGAGCTGTTTTTT.